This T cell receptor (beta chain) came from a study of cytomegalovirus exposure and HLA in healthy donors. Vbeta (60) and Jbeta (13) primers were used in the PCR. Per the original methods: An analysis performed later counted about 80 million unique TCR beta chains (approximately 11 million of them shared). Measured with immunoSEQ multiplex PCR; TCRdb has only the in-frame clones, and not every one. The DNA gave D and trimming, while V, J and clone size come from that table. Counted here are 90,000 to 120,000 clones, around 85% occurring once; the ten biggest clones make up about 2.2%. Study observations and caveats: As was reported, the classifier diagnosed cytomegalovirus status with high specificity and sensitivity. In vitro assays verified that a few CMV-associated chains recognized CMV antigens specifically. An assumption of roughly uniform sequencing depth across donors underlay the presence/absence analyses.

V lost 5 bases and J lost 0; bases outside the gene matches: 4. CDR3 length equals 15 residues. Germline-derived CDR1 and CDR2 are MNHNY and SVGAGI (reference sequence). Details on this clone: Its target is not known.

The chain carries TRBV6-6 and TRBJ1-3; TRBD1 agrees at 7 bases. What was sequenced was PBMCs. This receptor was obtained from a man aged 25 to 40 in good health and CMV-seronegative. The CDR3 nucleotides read TGTGCCAGCAGTCACGACAGGGTCTCTGGAAACACCATATATTTT. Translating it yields CASSHDRVSGNTIYF.